Shown below are 31 T cell receptor beta chains from a single sample sequenced in a study of T cells in localized non-small cell lung cancer. Libraries were prepared by immunoSEQ multiplex PCR; TCRdb keeps only in-frame clonotypes and omits some of them. This table has approximately 31,000 clones, 78% appearing once. The material was peripheral blood, obtained before any cancer treatment. The source is a male donor aged 60 or over with stage II squamous cell lung carcinoma.

This clone was seen only a few times. This chain connects TRBV2 to TRBJ2-5; D uncertain. The CDR3 length is 14 residues. The V gene's germline CDR1 is SNHLY and CDR2 FYNNEI. The V gene lost 2 bases and the J gene lost 1 base, with 8 bases spanning the gap. In nucleotides, the CDR3 is TGTGCCAGCAGTGAATGGTCAGCCCAAGAGACCCAGTACTTC. It specifies CASSEWSAQETQYF.

The chain employs TRBV29-1 and TRBJ2-7; 8 bases are a match to TRBD1. Looked up from germline, CDR1 is SQVTM and CDR2 is ANQGSEA. This CDR3 has 16 residues. Unmatched junction bases numbered 15, after V lost 7 bases and J lost 1 base. CDR3 sequence reads: CSGWGQVTGGSYEQYF. For the CDR3, the DNA is TGCAGCGGCTGGGGGCAGGTCACAGGGGGATCCTACGAGCAGTACTTC.

The chain employs TRBV7-8 and TRBJ2-1; D gene unclear. The germline V gene encodes CDR1 SGHVS and CDR2 FQNEAQ. V was cut by 1 base and J by 3 bases, with 7 bases left in between. The CDR3 is made up of 14 amino acids. In nucleotides, the CDR3 is TGTGCCAGCAGCTTAGTGGAACACTACAATGAGCAGTTCTTC. It translates to CASSLVEHYNEQFF.

The CDR3 DNA reads TGTGCCAGCAGCTTAGGACAGGGGAATCTTGAAAAACTGTTTTTT. It is translated as CASSLGQGNLEKLFF. The chain uses TRBV7-9 and TRBJ1-4; 8 bases align to TRBD1. Trimming removed 1 base from V and 7 bases from J; junction bases left unmatched: 5. This CDR3 comprises 15 residues. Per germline, CDR1 SEHNR and CDR2 FQNEAQ (reference sequence).

The rearrangement links TRBV6-6 to TRBJ2-6; D ambiguous. The CDR3 covers 15 residues. Germline lookup yields CDR1 MNHNY and CDR2 SVGAGI (reference sequence). V was cut by 5 bases and J by 0 bases, with 8 bases left in between. The CDR3 DNA sequence: TGTGCCAGCAGTCTCACATACTCTGGGGCCAACGTCCTGACTTTC. Its translation is CASSLTYSGANVLTF.

The V gene is TRBV19, the J gene TRBJ2-7, with TRBD1 identical over 10 bases. Germline-derived CDR1 and CDR2 are LNHDA and SQIVND (reference sequence). The CDR3 extends over 15 amino acids. Unmatched junction bases numbered 9, after V lost 6 bases and J lost 4 bases. CDR3 nucleotides: TGTGCCAGTAGCCGACATGGGACAGGGGTTTACGAGCAGTACTTC. This translates into CASSRHGTGVYEQYF.

This clone was recorded only once. The rearrangement joins TRBV5-4 to TRBJ2-3; 7 bases are shared with TRBD2. Germline V gene sequence: CDR1 SGHNT, CDR2 YYREEE (reference sequence). J was trimmed by 11 bases and V by 3 bases; bases with no gene match: 15. The CDR3 spans 15 residues. CDR3 in DNA: TGTGCCAGCAGCTCAGGACTAGAAGGGGCCGGGAGGCAGTATTTT. It codes for CASSSGLEGAGRQYF.

The CDR3 nucleotides read TGTGCCAGCAGTGAAGTGTTTTTAGGGAGTGAAGCTTTCTTT. It codes for CASSEVFLGSEAFF. The chain combines TRBV6-1 with TRBJ1-1; D gene unclear. V gave up 1 base and J gave up 7 bases, with 13 bases separating them. The CDR3 runs 14 residues. CDR1 and CDR2 from the germline V gene are MNHNS and SASEGT.

The chain uses TRBV5-1 and TRBJ2-3; D gene unclear. Trimming took 5 bases from V and 2 from J, leaving 12 bases between them. Germline V gene data show CDR1 as SGHRS and CDR2 as YFSETQ. There are 14 residues in the CDR3. In DNA form, the CDR3 reads TGCGCCAGCAGTCCCGACGGTTTCACAGATACGCAGTATTTT. This translates into CASSPDGFTDTQYF.

The chain employs TRBV6-6 and TRBJ1-2, with 8 bases aligning to TRBD1. CDR1 MNHNY and CDR2 SVGAGI come from the germline V gene (reference sequence). Trimming took 5 bases from V and 6 from J; bases not matched to a gene: 5. This CDR3 spans 13 amino acids. The CDR3 reads CASSAGGGDGYTF. CDR3 bases: TGTGCCAGCAGTGCAGGGGGCGGGGATGGCTACACCTTC.

The V gene is TRBV7-9, the J gene TRBJ2-2; D unresolved. Trimming removed 5 bases from V and 6 bases from J, with 16 bases in between. There are 15 residues in the CDR3. Germline CDR1 reads SEHNR; CDR2 reads FQNEAQ (reference sequence). The CDR3 DNA sequence: TGTGCCAGCAGCCAAAGTGGCCAGTTCTCCGGGGAGCTGTTTTTT. Protein sequence: CASSQSGQFSGELFF.

The chain joins TRBV5-1 to TRBJ1-1; 8 bases fit TRBD1. V shed 1 base, J shed 0 bases, and the junction held 2 bases outside the gene matches. Germline lookup yields CDR1 SGHRS and CDR2 YFSETQ. The CDR3 has 15 amino acids. CDR3 region: CASSLMTGVNTEAFF. The CDR3 nucleotides are TGCGCCAGCAGCTTGATGACAGGGGTGAACACTGAAGCTTTCTTT.

The V gene is TRBV6-1, the J gene TRBJ2-7; TRBD1 might be the D (6 bases). V lost 6 bases and J lost 6, with 21 bases in between. The CDR3 has 15 amino acids. The V gene's germline CDR1 is MNHNS and CDR2 SASEGT. The CDR3 sequence: CASRRPGLQGSEQYF. The CDR3 region has the DNA TGTGCCAGCAGACGCCCGGGCTTACAGGGATCCGAGCAGTACTTC.

The chain couples TRBV7-9 to TRBJ2-5; D may be TRBD1 or TRBD2 (5 bases each). With 2 bases removed from V and 4 bases from J, the gap between germline ends came to 11 bases. The CDR3 sequence is 14 residues long. Germline V gives CDR1 SEHNR, CDR2 FQNEAQ (reference sequence). This chain's CDR3 is CASSLRDGRETQYF. CDR3 DNA: TGTGCCAGCAGCTTAAGGGACGGCCGAGAGACCCAGTACTTC.

The gene calls are TRBV7-9 and TRBJ2-3; D gene unclear. Per germline, CDR1 SEHNR and CDR2 FQNEAQ (reference sequence). The V end lost 2 bases, the J end lost 4 bases, and 4 bases lay between the germline ends. The CDR3 loop spans 12 amino acids. The CDR3 region has the DNA TGTGCCAGCAGCTTAATCGCAGATACGCAGTATTTT. Amino acids: CASSLIADTQYF.

This sequence joins TRBV7-3 and TRBJ2-5; 7 bases line up with TRBD2. Germline CDR1 reads SGHTA; CDR2 reads FQGTGA. V was clipped by 1 base and J by 11 bases; unmatched bases: 19. This CDR3 has 17 residues. The CDR3 DNA sequence: TGTGCCAGCAGCTTAAACCTGGGGCTAGCGGACAAGTGGGAGCAGTACTTC. Its translation is CASSLNLGLADKWEQYF.

V and J are TRBV27 and TRBJ2-3, with a weak D call TRBD1 (6 bases). This CDR3 comprises 18 residues. Deletions cut 6 bases from V and 1 base from J, with 23 bases between. In germline, CDR1 is MNHEY, CDR2 SMNVEV (reference sequence). CDR3 bases: TGTGCCAGCAGACCACTCTTGGGGGAGCAGGGGCGCACAGATACGCAGTATTTT. Translating it yields CASRPLLGEQGRTDTQYF.

The rearrangement uses TRBV5-6 and TRBJ1-3, with D unclear. Germline-derived CDR1 and CDR2 are SGHDT and YYEEEE. The CDR3 is made up of 14 amino acids. V lost 4 bases, J lost 2 bases, and 10 bases lay in between. The CDR3 loop is CASSPWETGNTIYF. CDR3 DNA: TGTGCCAGCAGCCCATGGGAAACTGGAAACACCATATATTTT.

This clone was recorded only once. The chain couples TRBV18 to TRBJ2-1; 8 bases are a match to TRBD1. The CDR3 extends over 13 amino acids. Per the germline V gene, CDR1 is KGHSH and CDR2 is LQKENI. J gave up 9 bases and V 4 bases, and 5 bases lay outside the gene matches. The CDR3, as DNA: TGTGCCAGCTCACTGGACAGGGAAGGTGAGCAGTTCTTC. It yields the protein CASSLDREGEQFF.

This clone was detected a few times. The CDR3 nucleotides read TGTCCTGGGAGCGTGGGCACTGAAGCTTTCTTT. It yields the protein CPGSVGTEAFF. J is TRBJ1-1 and V is TRBV22-1. TRBV22-1 is a recognized pseudogene. The CDR3 spans 11 residues.

The CDR3 bases are TGTGCCAGCAGTTCAAGAGGGGTAGGGGAGCTGTTTTTT. It encodes CASSSRGVGELFF. V is TRBV6-5 and J is TRBJ2-2, with D tentatively TRBD1 or TRBD2 (5 bases each). V was pared by 4 bases and J by 8 bases, with 11 bases between. Germline CDR1 reads MNHEY; CDR2 reads SVGAGI. The CDR3 totals 13 residues.

The chain combines TRBV5-1 with TRBJ2-5; D not resolved. The CDR3 has 14 amino acids. V shed 4 bases and J shed 2 bases, with 12 bases lying between them. CDR1 and CDR2 from the germline V gene are SGHRS and YFSETQ. In DNA, the CDR3 is TGCGCCAGCAGCCGAACATCAACACAAGAGACCCAGTACTTC. Translating it yields CASSRTSTQETQYF.

The rearrangement joins TRBV6-6 to TRBJ2-7, with 7 bases identical to TRBD2. The trim removed 6 bases at V and 1 base at J, leaving 6 bases unmatched. Germline assignment: CDR1 MNHNY and CDR2 SVGAGI (reference sequence). The CDR3 is 14 amino acids. DNA of the CDR3: TGTGCCAGCAGCCGGGGAGGGACGTCCTACGAGCAGTACTTC. This translates into CASSRGGTSYEQYF.

The gene calls are TRBV28 and TRBJ2-7; 9 bases are shared with TRBD1. This CDR3 spans 17 amino acids. From germline, CDR1 is MDHEN and CDR2 SYDVKM. The trim removed 2 bases at V and 3 bases at J, leaving 11 bases unmatched. The CDR3 nucleotides are TGTGCCAGCAGTTTAGGTCGGACAGGGGACCCCTACTACGAGCAGTACTTC. Translation: CASSLGRTGDPYYEQYF.

This rearrangement joins TRBV23-1 to TRBJ2-3; 10 bases align to TRBD2. TRBV23-1 is an open reading frame, and its role is uncertain. This CDR3 is 17 amino acids long. V lost 3 bases and J lost 1; bases outside the gene matches: 7. The CDR3 protein is CASSHERGGRGTDTQYF. The CDR3 nucleotides read TGCGCCAGCAGTCATGAGCGGGGGGGCCGGGGCACAGATACGCAGTATTTT.

This chain links TRBV15 with TRBJ1-5; TRBD1 matches 8 bases. V lost 3 bases, J lost 0 bases, and 4 bases stayed unmatched. Germline loops: CDR1 LNHNV, CDR2 YYDKDF (reference sequence). The CDR3 totals 16 residues. The CDR3 is CATSRGQASSNQPQHF. The CDR3 bases are TGTGCCACCAGCAGGGGACAGGCGTCTAGCAATCAGCCCCAGCATTTT.

This sequence joins TRBV7-3 and TRBJ2-3; TRBD2 matches 7 bases. The CDR3 covers 15 residues. Germline V gives CDR1 SGHTA, CDR2 FQGTGA. With V trimmed by 4 bases and J by 5 bases, 9 bases remained unmatched. The CDR3 bases are TGTGCCAGCAGCTCGAGAACGGGGGGTGGAGATACGCAGTATTTT. It yields the protein CASSSRTGGGDTQYF.

The chain carries TRBV4-3 and TRBJ2-3, with 13 bases that match TRBD2. From germline, CDR1 is LGHNA and CDR2 YSLEER. V was pared by 0 bases and J by 4 bases, with 4 bases of the junction left unmatched. There are 17 residues in the CDR3. The CDR3 protein is CASSQDLTSGRSDTQYF. The CDR3 bases are TGCGCCAGCAGCCAAGATCTGACTAGCGGGAGGTCAGATACGCAGTATTTT.

The chain has TRBV11-2 and TRBJ1-3; D remains unclear. This CDR3 region has 16 residues. CDR1 and CDR2 (germline): SGHAT, FQNNGV. V was clipped by 1 base and J by 2 bases, with 12 bases between them. In nucleotides, the CDR3 is TGTGCCAGCAGCTTAGCAACTAGACCACCTGGAAACACCATATATTTT. Its translation is CASSLATRPPGNTIYF.

This rearrangement joins TRBV7-2 to TRBJ2-5; the match to TRBD1 covers 7 bases. The CDR3 is made up of 15 amino acids. J lost 5 bases, V lost 4 bases, and 10 bases had no gene match. CDR1 is SGHTA and CDR2 is FQGNSA in the germline V gene. For the CDR3, the DNA is TGTGCCAGCAGCTCCGCCGGGACAGAAGGCGAGACCCAGTACTTC. Translating gives CASSSAGTEGETQYF. The entire variable domain, with the rest obtained from reference TRBV7-2 and TRBJ2-5, is as follows: GAGVSQSPSNKVTEKGKDVELRCDPISGHTALYWYRQSLGQGLEFLIYFQGNSAPDKSGLPSDRFSAERTGGSVSTLTIQRTQQEDSAVYLCASSSAGTEGETQYFGPGTRLLVL.

The rearrangement links TRBV6-6 to TRBJ1-2; a possible D gene is TRBD1 (6 bases). From germline, CDR1 is MNHNY and CDR2 SVGAGI (reference sequence). This CDR3 region has 16 residues. Trimming took off 6 bases at V and 2 bases at J, with 19 bases between the two ends. The CDR3, as DNA: TGTGCCAGCAGCCACCCCGCGGGGGGCGGGAACTATGGCTACACCTTC. This translates into CASSHPAGGGNYGYTF.